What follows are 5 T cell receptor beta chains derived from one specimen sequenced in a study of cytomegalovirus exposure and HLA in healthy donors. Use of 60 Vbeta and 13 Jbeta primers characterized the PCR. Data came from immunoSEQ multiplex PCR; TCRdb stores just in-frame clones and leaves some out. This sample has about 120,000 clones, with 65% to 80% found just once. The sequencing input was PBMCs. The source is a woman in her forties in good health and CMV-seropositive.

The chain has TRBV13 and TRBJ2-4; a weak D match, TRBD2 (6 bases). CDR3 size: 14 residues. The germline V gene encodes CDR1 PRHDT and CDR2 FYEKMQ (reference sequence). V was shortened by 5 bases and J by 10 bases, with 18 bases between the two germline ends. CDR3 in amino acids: CASSPGEAERIQYF. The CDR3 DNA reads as TGTGCCAGCAGCCCGGGGGAGGCGGAGAGAATTCAGTACTTC.

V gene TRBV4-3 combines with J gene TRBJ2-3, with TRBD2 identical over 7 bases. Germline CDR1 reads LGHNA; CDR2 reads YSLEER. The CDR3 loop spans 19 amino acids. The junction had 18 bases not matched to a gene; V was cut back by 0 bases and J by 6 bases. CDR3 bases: TGCGCCAGCAGCCAAGAGCGGCCGATAGCGGGTACCCCTCTGGATACGCAGTATTTT. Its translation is CASSQERPIAGTPLDTQYF.

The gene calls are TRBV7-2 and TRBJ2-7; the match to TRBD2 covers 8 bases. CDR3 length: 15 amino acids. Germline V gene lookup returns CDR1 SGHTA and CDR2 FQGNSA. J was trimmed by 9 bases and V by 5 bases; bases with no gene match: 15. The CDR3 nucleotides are TGTGCCAGCAGCCCAGAGGCCCTAGCGGGTACGGTGCAGTACTTC. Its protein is CASSPEALAGTVQYF.

CDR3 sequence reads: CASSGAAGGSNTEAFF. CDR3 in DNA: TGCGCCAGCAGTGGCGCGGCAGGGGGATCGAACACTGAAGCTTTCTTT. The chain has TRBV10-1 and TRBJ1-1, with 7 bases matching TRBD1. Per germline, CDR1 WNHNN and CDR2 SYGVQD (reference sequence). Trimming took 4 bases from V and 1 from J; bases not matched to a gene: 9. This CDR3 has 16 residues.

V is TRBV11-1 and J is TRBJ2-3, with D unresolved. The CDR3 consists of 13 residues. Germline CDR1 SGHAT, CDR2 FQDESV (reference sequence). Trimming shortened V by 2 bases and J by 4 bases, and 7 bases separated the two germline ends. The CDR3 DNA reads TGTGCCAGCAGCTTATCAGGCGCAGATACGCAGTATTTT. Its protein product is CASSLSGADTQYF.